Presented here are 14 T cell receptor beta chains from one specimen sequenced in a study of immune cell composition in non-small cell lung cancer. Normal lung sampling was at least 3 cm from the tumour, as distant as possible. Profiling relied on immunoSEQ multiplex PCR, and the TCRdb table lists in-frame clones only, not all of them. This sample has 7,500 to 9,000 clones, with approximately 61% found just once. Sequenced sample: non-adjacent lung tissue. The origin of the receptors is a human donor with non-small cell lung cancer.

The chain has TRBV19 and TRBJ2-3, with D perhaps matching TRBD1 (5 bases). Per germline, CDR1 LNHDA and CDR2 SQIVND (reference sequence). V lost 7 bases to trimming and J lost 5 bases, with 25 bases between them. This CDR3 is built from 17 residues. The CDR3 region is CASTDRGGIPAQDTQYF. CDR3 bases: TGTGCCAGTACCGATAGGGGTGGGATTCCCGCCCAAGATACGCAGTATTTT.

The chain carries TRBV6-5 and TRBJ1-2, with a tentative D call TRBD1 (5 bases). CDR3 length: 13 amino acids. V was cut by 2 bases and J by 4 bases, with 8 bases left in between. Germline assignment: CDR1 MNHEY and CDR2 SVGAGI. CDR3 DNA: TGTGCCAGCAGTTACGGGGGAGGCTATGGCTACACCTTC. It translates to CASSYGGGYGYTF.

This clone was observed a few times. DNA of the CDR3: TGTGCCGCCCAGGGGGCAGGTGGGGCCAACGTCCTGACTTTC. Translated, it gives CAAQGAGGANVLTF. The rearrangement uses TRBV7-8 and TRBJ2-6; 8 bases are a match to TRBD1. Trimming took 11 bases from V and 3 from J; bases not matched to a gene: 6. This CDR3 has 14 residues. Germline V gives CDR1 SGHVS, CDR2 FQNEAQ.

The J gene is TRBJ2-2, the V gene TRBV7-2; 11 bases map to TRBD2. There are 18 residues in the CDR3. The germline CDR1 and CDR2 sequences are SGHTA and FQGNSA. J was trimmed by 4 bases and V by 6 bases; bases with no gene match: 13. DNA for the CDR3: TGTGCCAGCAGTTTTTCATTCCTAGCGGGGGGTGTCACCGGGGAGCTGTTTTTT. It encodes CASSFSFLAGGVTGELFF. Combining the CDR3 with reference TRBV7-2 and TRBJ2-2 gives the whole variable domain GAGVSQSPSNKVTEKGKDVELRCDPISGHTALYWYRQSLGQGLEFLIYFQGNSAPDKSGLPSDRFSAERTGGSVSTLTIQRTQQEDSAVYLCASSFSFLAGGVTGELFFGEGSRLTVL.

The V gene is TRBV11-2, the J gene TRBJ1-2; 12 bases agree with TRBD1. In germline, CDR1 is SGHAT, CDR2 FQNNGV. CDR3 length: 12 amino acids. V lost 6 bases and J lost 8; bases outside the gene matches: 1. The DNA of the CDR3 is TGTGCCAGCAGGGGACAGGGGGCCGGCTACACCTTC. Amino acids: CASRGQGAGYTF.

The rearrangement links TRBV29-1 to TRBJ2-7, with a tentative D call TRBD1 (5 bases). Per the germline V gene, CDR1 is SQVTM and CDR2 is ANQGSEA. Trimming left V 5 bases short and J 6 bases short, with 17 bases between. CDR3 size: 13 residues. CDR3 amino acids: CSVSSGAKVEQYF. The CDR3 coding sequence is TGCAGCGTTAGTTCTGGGGCGAAGGTCGAGCAGTACTTC.

The chain links TRBV6-1 to TRBJ2-7; weak D call: TRBD2 (6 bases). V was trimmed by 1 base and J by 3 bases, leaving 10 bases between them. This CDR3 is built from 14 residues. Germline CDR1 and CDR2: MNHNS and SASEGT. The CDR3 DNA reads as TGTGCCAGCAGTGAAGGAGGGACTTACTACGAGCAGTACTTC. It encodes CASSEGGTYYEQYF.

This clone was seen more than once but under ten times. V gene TRBV4-1 combines with J gene TRBJ2-1; 12 bases map to TRBD2. CDR3 length equals 16 residues. Trimming at V came to 5 bases and at J to 5 bases, leaving 7 bases not matched to a gene. Looked up from germline, CDR1 is MGHRA and CDR2 is YSYEKL. CDR3: CASSYTLAGGNNEQFF. The CDR3, as DNA: TGCGCCAGCAGCTATACACTAGCGGGGGGAAACAATGAGCAGTTCTTC.

The chain couples TRBV7-8 to TRBJ2-6, with D maybe TRBD1 (5 bases). The CDR3 contains 18 residues. The V gene lost 5 bases and the J gene lost 1 base, with 18 bases spanning the gap. Germline CDR1 reads SGHVS; CDR2 reads FQNEAQ. CDR3 DNA sequence: TGTGCCAGCAGCGCCAAGGGGCTAGACTTGTCTGGGGCCAACGTCCTGACTTTC. Translated: CASSAKGLDLSGANVLTF.

This clone was counted between two and nine times. J is TRBJ1-2 and V is TRBV4-2; D not certain. Trimming left V 6 bases short and J 4 bases short, with 9 bases between. The CDR3 has 12 amino acids. Germline loops: CDR1 LGHNA, CDR2 YNFKEQ. In DNA, the CDR3 is TGTGCCAGCAGTGACTACGGCTATGGCTACACCTTC. As protein: CASSDYGYGYTF.

V and J are TRBV19 and TRBJ1-5, with D perhaps TRBD1 (6 bases). Germline loops: CDR1 LNHDA, CDR2 SQIVND (reference sequence). The CDR3 has 13 amino acids. The ends were cut back, 4 bases at V and 3 bases at J, with 7 bases in the middle. The CDR3 DNA is TGTGCCAGTAGTAGACAGGACAATCAGCCCCAGCATTTT. This gives the protein CASSRQDNQPQHF.

This clone was counted only a few times. The rearrangement links TRBV7-8 to TRBJ1-1, with 7 bases fitting TRBD1. The V gene end was trimmed by 1 base and the J gene end by 1 base; junction bases not matched to a gene: 6. Germline CDR1 and CDR2: SGHVS and FQNEAQ. This CDR3 region has 16 residues. CDR3 protein: CASSLGYRGANTEAFF. The CDR3, as DNA: TGTGCCAGCAGCTTAGGTTACAGGGGAGCGAACACTGAAGCTTTCTTT.

This chain uses TRBV6-6 with TRBJ2-7; D perhaps matches TRBD2 (6 bases). The CDR3 covers 12 residues. The germline V gene encodes CDR1 MNHNY and CDR2 SVGAGI (reference sequence). V was clipped by 0 bases and J by 10 bases, with 10 bases between them. For the CDR3, the DNA is TGTGCCAGCAGTTACTCATCGGGGGTCCAGTACTTC. This encodes CASSYSSGVQYF.

Points on this clone: This sample also contains other DNA sequences that code for the same CDR3. This sequence joins TRBV7-9 and TRBJ2-7, with a possible D match to TRBD1 (6 bases). The CDR3 covers 13 residues. Germline V lookup: CDR1 SEHNR, CDR2 FQNEAQ (reference sequence). V was cut by 3 bases and J by 2 bases, with 8 bases left in between. The CDR3 loop reads CASSLDRPYEQYF. The CDR3 DNA reads as TGTGCCAGCAGCTTGGACAGACCCTACGAGCAGTACTTC.